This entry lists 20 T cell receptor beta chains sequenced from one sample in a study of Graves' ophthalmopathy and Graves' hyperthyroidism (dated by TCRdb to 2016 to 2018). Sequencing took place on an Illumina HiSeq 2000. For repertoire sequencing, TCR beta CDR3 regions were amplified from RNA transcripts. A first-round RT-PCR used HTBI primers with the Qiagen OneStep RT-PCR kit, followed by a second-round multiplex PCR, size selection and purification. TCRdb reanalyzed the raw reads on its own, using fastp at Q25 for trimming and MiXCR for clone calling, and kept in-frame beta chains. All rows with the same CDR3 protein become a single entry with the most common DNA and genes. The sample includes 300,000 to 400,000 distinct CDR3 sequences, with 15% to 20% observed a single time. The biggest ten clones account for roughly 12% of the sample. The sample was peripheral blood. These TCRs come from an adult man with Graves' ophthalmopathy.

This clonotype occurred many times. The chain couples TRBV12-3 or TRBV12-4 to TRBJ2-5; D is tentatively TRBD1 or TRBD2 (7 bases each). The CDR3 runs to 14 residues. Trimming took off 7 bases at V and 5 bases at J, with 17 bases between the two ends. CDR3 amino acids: CASTTGEGAETQYF. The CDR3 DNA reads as TGTGCCAGCACAACCGGGGAGGGGGCGGAGACCCAGTACTTC.

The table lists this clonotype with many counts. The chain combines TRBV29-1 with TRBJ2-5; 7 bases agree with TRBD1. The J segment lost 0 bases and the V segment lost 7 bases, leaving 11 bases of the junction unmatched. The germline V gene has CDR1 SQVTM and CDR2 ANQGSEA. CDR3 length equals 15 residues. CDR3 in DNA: TGCAGCGCTAAAACAGGGGTAGAGTACCAAGAGACCCAGTACTTC. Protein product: CSAKTGVEYQETQYF.

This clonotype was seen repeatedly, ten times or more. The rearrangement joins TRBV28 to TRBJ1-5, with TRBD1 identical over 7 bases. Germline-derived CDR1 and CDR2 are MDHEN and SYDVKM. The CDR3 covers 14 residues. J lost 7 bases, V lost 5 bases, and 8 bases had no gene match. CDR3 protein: CASSQQGFGQPQHF. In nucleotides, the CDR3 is TGTGCCAGCAGTCAACAGGGGTTCGGGCAGCCCCAGCATTTT.

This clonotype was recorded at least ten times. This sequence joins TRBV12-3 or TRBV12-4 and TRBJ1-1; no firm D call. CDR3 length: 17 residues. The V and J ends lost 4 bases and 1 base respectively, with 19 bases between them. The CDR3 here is CASSSRAIGLGNTEAFF. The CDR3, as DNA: TGTGCCAGCAGTTCCCGCGCGATTGGATTAGGGAACACTGAAGCTTTCTTT.

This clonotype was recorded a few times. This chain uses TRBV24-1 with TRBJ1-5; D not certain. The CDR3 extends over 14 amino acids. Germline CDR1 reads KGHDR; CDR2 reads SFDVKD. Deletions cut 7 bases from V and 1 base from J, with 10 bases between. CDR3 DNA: TGTGCCACCAGGAGGCCCGACAGCAATCAGCCCCAGCATTTT. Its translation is CATRRPDSNQPQHF.

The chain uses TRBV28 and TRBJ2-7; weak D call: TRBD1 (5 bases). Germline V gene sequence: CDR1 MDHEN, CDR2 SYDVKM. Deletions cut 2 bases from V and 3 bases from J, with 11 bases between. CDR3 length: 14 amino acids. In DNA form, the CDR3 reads TGTGCCAGCAGTTTACCGTATCAGGGCTACGAGCAGTACTTC. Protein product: CASSLPYQGYEQYF.

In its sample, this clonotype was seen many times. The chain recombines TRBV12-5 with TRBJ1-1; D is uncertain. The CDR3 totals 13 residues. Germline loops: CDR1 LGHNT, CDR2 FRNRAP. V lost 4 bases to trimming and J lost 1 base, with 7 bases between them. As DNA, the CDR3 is TGTGCTAGTGGTTCACCAGAGAACACTGAAGCTTTCTTT. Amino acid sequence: CASGSPENTEAFF.

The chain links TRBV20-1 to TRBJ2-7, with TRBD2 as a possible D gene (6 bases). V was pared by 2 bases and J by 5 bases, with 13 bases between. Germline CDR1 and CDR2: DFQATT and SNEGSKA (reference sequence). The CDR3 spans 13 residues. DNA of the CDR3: TGCAGTGCTAGACGGCGGGGTTCCAACGAGCAGTACTTC. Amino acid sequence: CSARRRGSNEQYF.

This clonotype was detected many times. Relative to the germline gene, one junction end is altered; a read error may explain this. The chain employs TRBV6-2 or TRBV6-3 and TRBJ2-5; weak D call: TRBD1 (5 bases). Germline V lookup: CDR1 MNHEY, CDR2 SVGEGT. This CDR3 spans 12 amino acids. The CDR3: CASTGIQGTQYF. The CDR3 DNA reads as TGTGCCAGCACAGGGATACAAGGGACCCAGTACTTC.

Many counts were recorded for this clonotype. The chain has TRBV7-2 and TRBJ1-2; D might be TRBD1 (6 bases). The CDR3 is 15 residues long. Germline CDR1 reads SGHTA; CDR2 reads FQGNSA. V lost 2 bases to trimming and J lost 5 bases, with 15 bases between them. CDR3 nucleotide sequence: TGTGCCAGCAGCTTATTTACAGGGCCATTGTATGGCTACACCTTC. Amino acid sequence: CASSLFTGPLYGYTF.

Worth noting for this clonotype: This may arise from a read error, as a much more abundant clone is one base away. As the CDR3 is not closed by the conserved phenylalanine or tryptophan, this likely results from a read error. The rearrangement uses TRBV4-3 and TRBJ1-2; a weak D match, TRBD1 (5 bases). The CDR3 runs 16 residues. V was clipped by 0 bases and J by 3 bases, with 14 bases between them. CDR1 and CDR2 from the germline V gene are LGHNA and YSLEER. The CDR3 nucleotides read TGCGCCAGCAGCCAAGACCGACAGCAGCTCTACTATGGCTACACCTCC. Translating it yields CASSQDRQQLYYGYTS.

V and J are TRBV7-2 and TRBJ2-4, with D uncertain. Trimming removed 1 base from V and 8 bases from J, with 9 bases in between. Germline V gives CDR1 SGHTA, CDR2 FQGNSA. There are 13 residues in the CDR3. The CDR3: CASSLGQQDIQYF. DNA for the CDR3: TGTGCCAGCAGCTTAGGCCAGCAAGACATTCAGTACTTC.

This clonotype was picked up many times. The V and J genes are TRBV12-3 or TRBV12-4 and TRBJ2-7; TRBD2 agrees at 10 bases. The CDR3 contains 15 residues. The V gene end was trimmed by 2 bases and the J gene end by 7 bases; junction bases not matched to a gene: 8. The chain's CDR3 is CASSLLASGSIEQYF. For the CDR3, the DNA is TGTGCCAGCAGTTTACTAGCTAGCGGGAGCATTGAGCAGTACTTC.

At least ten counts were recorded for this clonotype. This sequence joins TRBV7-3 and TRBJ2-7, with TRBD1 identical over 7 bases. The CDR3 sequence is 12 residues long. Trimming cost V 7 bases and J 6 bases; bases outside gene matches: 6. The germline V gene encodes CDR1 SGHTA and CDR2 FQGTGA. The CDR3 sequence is CASNWAGGEQYF. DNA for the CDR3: TGTGCCAGCAACTGGGCAGGGGGCGAGCAGTACTTC.

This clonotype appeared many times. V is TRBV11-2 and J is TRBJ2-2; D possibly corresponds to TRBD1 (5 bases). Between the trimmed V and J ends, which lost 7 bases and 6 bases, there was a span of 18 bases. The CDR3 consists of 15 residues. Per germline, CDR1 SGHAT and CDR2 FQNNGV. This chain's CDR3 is CASKKVAPGPGELFF. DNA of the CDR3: TGTGCCAGCAAAAAGGTGGCCCCAGGGCCCGGGGAGCTGTTTTTT.

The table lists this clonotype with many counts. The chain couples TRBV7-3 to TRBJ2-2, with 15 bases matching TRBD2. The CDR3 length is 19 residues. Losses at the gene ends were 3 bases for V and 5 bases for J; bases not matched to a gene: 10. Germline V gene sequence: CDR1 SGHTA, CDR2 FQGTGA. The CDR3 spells CASSLTGLAGGPGTGELFF. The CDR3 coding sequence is TGTGCCAGCAGCTTGACCGGACTAGCGGGAGGGCCTGGGACCGGGGAGCTGTTTTTT.

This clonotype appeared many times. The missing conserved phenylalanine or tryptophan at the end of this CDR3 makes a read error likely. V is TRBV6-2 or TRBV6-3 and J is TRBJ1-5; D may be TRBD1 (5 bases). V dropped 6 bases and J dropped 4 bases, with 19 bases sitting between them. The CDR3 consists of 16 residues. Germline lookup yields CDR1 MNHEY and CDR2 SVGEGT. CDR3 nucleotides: TGTGCCAGCAGAGACCGCGGGACGGCTCAAAATCAGCCCCAGCATCTT. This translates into CASRDRGTAQNQPQHL.

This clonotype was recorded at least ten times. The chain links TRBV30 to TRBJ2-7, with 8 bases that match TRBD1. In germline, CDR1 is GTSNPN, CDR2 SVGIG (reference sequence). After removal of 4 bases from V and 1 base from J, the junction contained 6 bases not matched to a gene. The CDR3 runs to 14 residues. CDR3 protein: CAWTPDRVSYEQYF. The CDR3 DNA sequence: TGTGCCTGGACACCGGACAGGGTTTCCTACGAGCAGTACTTC. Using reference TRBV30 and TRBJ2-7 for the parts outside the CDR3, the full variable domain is SQTIHQWPATLVQPVGSPLSLECTVEGTSNPNLYWYRQAAGRGLQLLFYSVGIGQISSEVPQNLSASRPQDRQFILSSKKLLLSDSGFYLCAWTPDRVSYEQYFGPGTRLTVT.

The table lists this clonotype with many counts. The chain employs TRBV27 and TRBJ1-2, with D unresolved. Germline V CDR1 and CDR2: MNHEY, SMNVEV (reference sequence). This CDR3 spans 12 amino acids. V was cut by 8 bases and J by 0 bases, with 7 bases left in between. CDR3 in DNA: TGTGCCAGCCCTAGGCCTAACTATGGCTACACCTTC. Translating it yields CASPRPNYGYTF.

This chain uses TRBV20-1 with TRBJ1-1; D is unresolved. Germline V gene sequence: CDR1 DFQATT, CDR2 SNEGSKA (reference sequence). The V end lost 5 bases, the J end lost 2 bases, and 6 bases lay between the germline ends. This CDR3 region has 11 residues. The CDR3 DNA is TGCAGTGCTGTACTTAACACTGAAGCTTTCTTT. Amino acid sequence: CSAVLNTEAFF.